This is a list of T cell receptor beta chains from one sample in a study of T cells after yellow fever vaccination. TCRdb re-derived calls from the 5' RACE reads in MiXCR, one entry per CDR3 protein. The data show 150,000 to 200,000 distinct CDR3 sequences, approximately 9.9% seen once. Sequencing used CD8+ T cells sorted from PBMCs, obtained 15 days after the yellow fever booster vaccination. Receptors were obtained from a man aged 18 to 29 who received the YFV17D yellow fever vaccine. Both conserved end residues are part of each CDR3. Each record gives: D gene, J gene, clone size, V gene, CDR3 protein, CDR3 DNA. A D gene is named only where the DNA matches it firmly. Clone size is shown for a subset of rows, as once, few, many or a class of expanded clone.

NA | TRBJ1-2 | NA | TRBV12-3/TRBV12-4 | CASSLNLVQGYTF | TGTGCCAGCAGTTTAAATCTCGTTCAAGGCTACACCTTC
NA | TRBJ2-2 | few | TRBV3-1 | CASSQEGLGLGRSGELFF | TGTGCCAGCAGCCAAGAGGGTCTAGGTCTGGGGCGTTCCGGGGAGCTGTTTTTT
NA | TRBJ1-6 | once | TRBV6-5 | CASSYSLGIAENSPLHF | TGTGCCAGCAGTTACTCTTTGGGGATTGCGGAGAATTCACCCCTCCACTTT
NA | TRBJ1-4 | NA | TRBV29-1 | CSARLSTNEKLFF | TGCAGCGCCCGACTGAGTACGAATGAAAAACTGTTTTTT
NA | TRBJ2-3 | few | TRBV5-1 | CASTGSYLTDTQYF | TGCGCCAGCACCGGGTCTTATCTCACAGATACGCAGTATTTT
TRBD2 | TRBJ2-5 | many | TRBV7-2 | CASSLWAGEETQYF | TGTGCCAGCAGCTTGTGGGCGGGAGAAGAGACCCAGTACTTC
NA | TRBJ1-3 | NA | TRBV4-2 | CASSQDLGAGNTIYF | TGTGCCAGCAGCCAAGATCTGGGGGCTGGAAACACCATATATTTT
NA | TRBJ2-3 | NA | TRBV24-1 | CATSDPKDTQYF | TGTGCCACCAGTGATCCCAAGGATACGCAGTATTTT
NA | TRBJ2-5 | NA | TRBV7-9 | CASTLGERGGQYF | TGTGCCAGCACCTTGGGGGAGAGAGGGGGCCAGTACTTC
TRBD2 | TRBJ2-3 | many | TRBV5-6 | CASSLAVAGVSDTQYF | TGTGCCAGCAGCTTGGCGGTAGCGGGGGTGTCAGATACGCAGTATTTT
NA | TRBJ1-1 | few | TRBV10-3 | CAISESNMNTEAFF | TGTGCCATCAGTGAGTCTAATATGAACACTGAAGCTTTCTTT